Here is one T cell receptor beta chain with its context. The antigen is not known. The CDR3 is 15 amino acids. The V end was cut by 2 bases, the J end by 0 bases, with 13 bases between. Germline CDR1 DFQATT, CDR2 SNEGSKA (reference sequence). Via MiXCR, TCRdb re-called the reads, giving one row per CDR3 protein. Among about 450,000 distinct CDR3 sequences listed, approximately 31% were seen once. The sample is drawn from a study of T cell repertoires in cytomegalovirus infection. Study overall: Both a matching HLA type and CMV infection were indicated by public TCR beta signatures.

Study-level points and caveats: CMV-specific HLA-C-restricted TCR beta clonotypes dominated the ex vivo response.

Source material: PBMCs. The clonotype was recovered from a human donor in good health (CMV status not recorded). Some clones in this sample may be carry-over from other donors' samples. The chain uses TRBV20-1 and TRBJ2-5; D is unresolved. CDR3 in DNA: TGCAGTGCTAGATGGTCTAGTTGGTACCAAGAGACCCAGTACTTC. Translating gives CSARWSSWYQETQYF.